This entry concerns a single T cell receptor (beta chain). The specificity of this receptor is unknown. No per-base quality is available; no much larger clone lies one base away. The sample belongs to a study of T-cell memory formation after mild COVID-19 (dated by TCRdb to about 2021). Regarding the research as a whole: Most TCR sequence clusters were specific to one of the two donors. T-cell clones expanding and contracting after mild COVID-19 in a couple of donors were tracked by longitudinal TCRalpha and TCRbeta repertoire sequencing. The cohort comprised two young, previously healthy adult volunteers, one female and one male. General study outcomes and caveats: Clones contracting from day 15 to 85 had balanced CD4/CD8 phenotypes, while a second wave expanding from day 15 to 37 was biased towards CD4+. Contracting CD4+ clones were found mainly in CM and EM memory subsets, while CD8+ clones were enriched in EMRA. Some responding clones were found in pre-infection memory, which suggests that pre-existing cross-reactive memory T cells took part in the SARS-CoV-2 response. SARS-CoV-2 specificity of the second-wave clones peaking on day 37 was not confirmed. Only two mild cases were covered by the study, and larger cohorts that include severe cases with pre-infection samples were considered necessary.

The germline V gene sets CDR1 to ENHRY and CDR2 to SYGVKD. Inclusive of the bounding cysteine and phenylalanine, the CDR3 is 14 residues long. CDR3 DNA is the only sequence kept; it has 42 bases, read in frame from the first base. V is pared back by 6 bases and J by 0 bases, with 10 bases lying between the germline termini. Reads for this sample came from an Illumina NovaSeq 6000. TCRalpha and TCRbeta cDNA libraries were constructed by 5'RACE with constant-segment primers, with sample barcodes and unique molecular identifiers being introduced. RNA was extracted from every sample with Trizol reagent. The libraries were amplified in two PCR steps, and the second step added a second sample barcode and Illumina TruSeq adapters. Sequencing of the libraries was done on an Illumina NovaSeq, producing 2 x 150 bp paired-end reads. In the paper's pipeline: With migec v1.2.7, reads were demultiplexed and then collapsed into UMI-guided consensus sequences. With mixcr v2.1.11, UMI consensuses were aligned to TRA and TRB V and J templates and assembled into clonotypes. A clonotype was counted as expanded or contracted only when both edgeR and NoisET called the clonotype significant, with the noise models trained on biological replicates. For edgeR calls, a false discovery rate-adjusted p below 0.01 and a log2 fold-change threshold of 1 were applied. As an exploratory analysis of dynamics, PCA with hierarchical clustering was applied to max-normalized trajectories of the 1000 most abundant clonotypes. Separately sequenced CD4+ and CD8+ repertoires were used to assign a CD4 or CD8 phenotype to each responding clone. In-frame beta chains were kept once TCRdb had trimmed the public reads at Q25 with fastp and called clones with MiXCR. CDR3 protein sequences are deduplicated, and each keeps its most common genes and DNA. What appears here as the V and J calls and clone size reflects TCRdb's work, not the paper's. The sample table contains about 340,000 distinct CDR3 sequences; only one count was recorded for roughly an eighth of them. The ten biggest clones cover roughly 22% of the sample.

PBMCs were isolated by Ficoll-Paque density gradient centrifugation. The specimen sequenced was PBMCs or a T cell subset sorted from them (not recorded which). This clonotype was obtained from a man between 18 and 35 years old who had mild COVID-19 (a few samples of this study predate the infection). The sample titles of this study are shuffled in the database, so cell type and time point are left out; the donor was told from shared clones. The chain joins TRBV10-3 to TRBJ2-3; the D gene cannot be resolved beyond TRBD1 or TRBD2, each matching 5 bases. The DNA sequence is as follows: TGTGCCATCAGACCGGGACGGAGCACAGATACGCAGTATTTT. Translation gives CAIRPGRSTDTQYF.